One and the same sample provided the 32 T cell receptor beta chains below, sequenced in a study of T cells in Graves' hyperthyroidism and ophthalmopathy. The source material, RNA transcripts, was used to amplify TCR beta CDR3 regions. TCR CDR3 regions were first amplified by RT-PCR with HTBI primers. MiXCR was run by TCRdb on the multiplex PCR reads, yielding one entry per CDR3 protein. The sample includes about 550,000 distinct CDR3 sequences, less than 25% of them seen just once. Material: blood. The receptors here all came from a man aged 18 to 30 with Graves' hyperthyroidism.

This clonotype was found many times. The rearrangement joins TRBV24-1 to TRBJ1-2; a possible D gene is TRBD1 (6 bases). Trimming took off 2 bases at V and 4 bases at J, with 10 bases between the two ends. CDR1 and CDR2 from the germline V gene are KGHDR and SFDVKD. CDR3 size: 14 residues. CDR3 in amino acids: CATSDWGQSYGYTF. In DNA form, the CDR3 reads TGTGCCACCAGTGATTGGGGGCAGTCCTATGGCTACACCTTC.

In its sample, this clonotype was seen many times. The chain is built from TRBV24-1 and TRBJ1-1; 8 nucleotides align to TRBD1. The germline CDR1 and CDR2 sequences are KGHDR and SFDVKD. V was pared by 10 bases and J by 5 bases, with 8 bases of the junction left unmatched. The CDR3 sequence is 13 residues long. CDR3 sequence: CATSRGPGTEAFF. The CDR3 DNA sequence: TGTGCCACTTCCAGGGGGCCGGGAACTGAAGCTTTCTTT.

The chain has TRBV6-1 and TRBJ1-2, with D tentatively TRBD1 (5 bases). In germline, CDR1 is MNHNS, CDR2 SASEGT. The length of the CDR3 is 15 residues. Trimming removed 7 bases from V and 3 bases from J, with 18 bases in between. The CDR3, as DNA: TGTGCCAGCACCCACCCTCCGGGACCGGACTATGGCTACACCTTC. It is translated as CASTHPPGPDYGYTF.

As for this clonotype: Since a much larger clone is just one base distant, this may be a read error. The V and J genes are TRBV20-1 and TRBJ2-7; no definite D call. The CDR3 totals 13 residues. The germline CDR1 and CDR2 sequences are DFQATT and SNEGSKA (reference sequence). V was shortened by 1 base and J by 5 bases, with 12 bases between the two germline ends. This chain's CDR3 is CSARVQFIHEQYF. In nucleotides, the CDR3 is TGCAGTGCTAGAGTACAGTTTATCCACGAGCAGTACTTC.

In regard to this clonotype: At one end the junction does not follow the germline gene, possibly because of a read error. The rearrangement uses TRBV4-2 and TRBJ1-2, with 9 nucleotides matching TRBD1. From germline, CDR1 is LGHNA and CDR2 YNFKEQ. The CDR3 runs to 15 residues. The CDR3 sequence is CAISQGGQGFRGYTF. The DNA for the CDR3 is TGTGCCATCAGCCAAGGGGGACAGGGTTTTCGTGGCTACACCTTC.

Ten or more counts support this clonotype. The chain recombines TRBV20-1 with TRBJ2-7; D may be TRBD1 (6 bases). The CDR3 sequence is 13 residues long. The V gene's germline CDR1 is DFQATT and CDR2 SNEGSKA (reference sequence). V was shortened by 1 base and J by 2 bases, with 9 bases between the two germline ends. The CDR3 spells CSARAGAAYEQYF. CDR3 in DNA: TGCAGTGCTAGAGCAGGGGCTGCCTACGAGCAGTACTTC.

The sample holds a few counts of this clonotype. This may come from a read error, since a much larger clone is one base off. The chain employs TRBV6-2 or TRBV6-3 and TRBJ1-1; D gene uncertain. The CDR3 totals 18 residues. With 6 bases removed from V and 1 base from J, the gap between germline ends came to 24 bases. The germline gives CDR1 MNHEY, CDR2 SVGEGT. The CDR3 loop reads CASSPPTGLLRRNTEAFF. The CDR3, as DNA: TGTGCCAGCAGCCCCCCCACGGGCCTCCTTAGGAGGAACACTGAAGCTTTCTTT.

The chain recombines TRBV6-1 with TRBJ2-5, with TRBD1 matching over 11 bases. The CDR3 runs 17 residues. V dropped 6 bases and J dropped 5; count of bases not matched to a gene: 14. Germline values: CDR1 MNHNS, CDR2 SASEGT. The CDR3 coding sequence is TGTGCCAGCAGCGTGGGACAGGGGGTGCGGAGCAGGGAGACCCAGTACTTC. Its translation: CASSVGQGVRSRETQYF.

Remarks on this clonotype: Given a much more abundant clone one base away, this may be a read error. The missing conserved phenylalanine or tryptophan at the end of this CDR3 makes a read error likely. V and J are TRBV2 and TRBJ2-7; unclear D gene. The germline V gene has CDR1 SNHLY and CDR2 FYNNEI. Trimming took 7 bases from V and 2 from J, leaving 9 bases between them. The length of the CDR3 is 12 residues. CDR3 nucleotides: TGTGCCAGCAAGACGGTTACCTACGAGCAGTACCTC. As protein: CASKTVTYEQYL.

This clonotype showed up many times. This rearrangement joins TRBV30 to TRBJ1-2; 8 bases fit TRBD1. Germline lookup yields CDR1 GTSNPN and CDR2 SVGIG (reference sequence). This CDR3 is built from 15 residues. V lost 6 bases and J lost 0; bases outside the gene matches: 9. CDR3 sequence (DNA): TGTGCCTGCGCACGGGACAGGTCTGCTAACTATGGCTACACCTTC. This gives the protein CACARDRSANYGYTF.

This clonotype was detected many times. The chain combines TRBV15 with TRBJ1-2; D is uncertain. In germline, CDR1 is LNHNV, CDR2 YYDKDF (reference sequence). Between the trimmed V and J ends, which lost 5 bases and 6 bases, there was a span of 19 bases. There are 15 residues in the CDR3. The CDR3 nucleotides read TGTGCCACCAGCCACCCTACATTTGGGGTACATGGCTACACCTTC. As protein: CATSHPTFGVHGYTF.

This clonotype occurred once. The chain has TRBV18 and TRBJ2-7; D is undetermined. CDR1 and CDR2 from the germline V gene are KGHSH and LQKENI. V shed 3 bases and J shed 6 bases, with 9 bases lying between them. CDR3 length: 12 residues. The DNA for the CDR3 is TGTGCCAGCTCACCCAGATGGTTCGAGCAGTACTTC. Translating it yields CASSPRWFEQYF.

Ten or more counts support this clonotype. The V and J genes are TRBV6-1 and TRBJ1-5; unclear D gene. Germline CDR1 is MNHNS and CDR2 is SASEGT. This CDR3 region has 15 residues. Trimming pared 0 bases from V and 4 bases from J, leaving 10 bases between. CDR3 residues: CASSEALDGNQPQHF. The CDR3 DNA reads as TGTGCCAGCAGTGAAGCGCTTGATGGTAATCAGCCCCAGCATTTT.

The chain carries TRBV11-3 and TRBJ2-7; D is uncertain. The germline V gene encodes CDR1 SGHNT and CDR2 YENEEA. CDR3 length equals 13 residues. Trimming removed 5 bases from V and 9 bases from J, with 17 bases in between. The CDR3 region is CASSLGIDLGQYF. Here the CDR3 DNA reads TGTGCCAGCAGCCTTGGAATCGATCTGGGGCAGTACTTC.

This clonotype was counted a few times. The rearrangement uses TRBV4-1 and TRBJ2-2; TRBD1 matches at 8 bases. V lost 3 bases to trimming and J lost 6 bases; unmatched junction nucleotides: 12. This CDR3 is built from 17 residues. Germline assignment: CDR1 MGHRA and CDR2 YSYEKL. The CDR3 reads CASSHSQGAYPAGELFF. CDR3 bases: TGCGCCAGCAGCCACTCCCAGGGGGCGTACCCCGCCGGGGAGCTGTTTTTT.

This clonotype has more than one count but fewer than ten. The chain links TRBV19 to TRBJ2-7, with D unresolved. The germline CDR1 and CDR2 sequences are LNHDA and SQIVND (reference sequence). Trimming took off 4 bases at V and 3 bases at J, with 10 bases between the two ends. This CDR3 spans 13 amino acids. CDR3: CASSTADGYEQYF. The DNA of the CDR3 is TGTGCCAGTAGTACCGCAGACGGCTACGAGCAGTACTTC.

The CDR3 DNA sequence: TGTGCCAGCAGTTACGACGGGACTAGCGATTACGAGCAGTACTTC. Amino acid sequence: CASSYDGTSDYEQYF. V and J are TRBV6-5 and TRBJ2-7; the match to TRBD2 covers 10 bases. V lost 2 bases and J lost 4; bases outside the gene matches: 5. The length of the CDR3 is 15 residues. Germline assignment: CDR1 MNHEY and CDR2 SVGAGI.

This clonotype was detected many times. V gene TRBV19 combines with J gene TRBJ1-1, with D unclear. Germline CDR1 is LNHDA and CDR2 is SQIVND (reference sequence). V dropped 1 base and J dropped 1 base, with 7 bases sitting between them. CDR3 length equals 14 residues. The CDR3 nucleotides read TGTGCCAGTAGTATAGGCAGTCCGAACACTGAAGCTTTCTTT. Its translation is CASSIGSPNTEAFF.

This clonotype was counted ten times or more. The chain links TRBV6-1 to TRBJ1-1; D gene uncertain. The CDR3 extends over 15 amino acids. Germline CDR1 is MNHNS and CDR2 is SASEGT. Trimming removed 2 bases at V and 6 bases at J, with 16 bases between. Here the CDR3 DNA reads TGTGCCAGCAGTGAACGGAAGAAGGGATACCCTGAAGCTTTCTTT. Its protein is CASSERKKGYPEAFF.

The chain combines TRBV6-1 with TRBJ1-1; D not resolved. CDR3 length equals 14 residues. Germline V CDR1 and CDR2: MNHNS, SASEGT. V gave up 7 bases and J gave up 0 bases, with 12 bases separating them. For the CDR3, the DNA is TGTGCCAGCAAGGGTGAGAGCTTGAACACTGAAGCTTTCTTT. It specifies CASKGESLNTEAFF.

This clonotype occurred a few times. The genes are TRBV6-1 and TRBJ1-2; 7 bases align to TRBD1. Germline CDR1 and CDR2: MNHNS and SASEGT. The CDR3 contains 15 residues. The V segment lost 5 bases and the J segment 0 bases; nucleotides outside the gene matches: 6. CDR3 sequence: CASSRQGGPNYGYTF. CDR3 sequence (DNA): TGTGCCAGCAGTCGACAGGGTGGCCCTAACTATGGCTACACCTTC.

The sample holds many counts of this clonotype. CDR3 protein: CASSQGPSGGQETQYF. The CDR3 bases are TGTGCCAGCAGCCAGGGTCCTAGCGGGGGGCAAGAGACCCAGTACTTC. The chain uses TRBV11-2 and TRBJ2-5; 11 positions agree with TRBD2. V shed 5 bases and J 2 bases; nucleotides not matched to a gene: 7. CDR1 and CDR2 (germline): SGHAT, FQNNGV. The CDR3 loop spans 16 amino acids.

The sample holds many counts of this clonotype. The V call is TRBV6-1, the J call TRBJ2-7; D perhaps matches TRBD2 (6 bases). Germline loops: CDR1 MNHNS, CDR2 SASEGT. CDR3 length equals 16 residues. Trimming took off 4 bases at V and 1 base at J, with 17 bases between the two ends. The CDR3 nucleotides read TGTGCCAGCAGTGGCAACAGGCGCCGGGGGTCCTACGAGCAGTACTTC. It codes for CASSGNRRRGSYEQYF.

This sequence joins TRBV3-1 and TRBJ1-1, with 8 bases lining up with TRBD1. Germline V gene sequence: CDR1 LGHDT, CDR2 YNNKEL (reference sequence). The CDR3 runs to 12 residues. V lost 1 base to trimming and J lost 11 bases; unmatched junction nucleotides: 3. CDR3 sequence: CASSQVGQGAFF. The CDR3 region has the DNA TGTGCCAGCAGCCAAGTCGGACAGGGCGCTTTCTTT.

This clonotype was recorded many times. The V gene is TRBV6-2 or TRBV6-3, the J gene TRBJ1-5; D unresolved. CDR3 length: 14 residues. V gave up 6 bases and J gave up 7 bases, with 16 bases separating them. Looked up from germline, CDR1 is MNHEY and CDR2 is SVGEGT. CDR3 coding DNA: TGTGCCAGCAGCTCCCAGAGGGCTAACCAGCCCCAGCATTTT. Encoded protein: CASSSQRANQPQHF.

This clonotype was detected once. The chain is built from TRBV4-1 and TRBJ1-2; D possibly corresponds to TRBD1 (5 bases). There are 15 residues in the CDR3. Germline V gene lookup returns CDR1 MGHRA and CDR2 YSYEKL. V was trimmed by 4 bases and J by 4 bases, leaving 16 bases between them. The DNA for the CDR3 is TGCGCCAGCAGCCCCCCCGACAGTTCGGTCTATGGCTACACCTTC. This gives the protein CASSPPDSSVYGYTF.

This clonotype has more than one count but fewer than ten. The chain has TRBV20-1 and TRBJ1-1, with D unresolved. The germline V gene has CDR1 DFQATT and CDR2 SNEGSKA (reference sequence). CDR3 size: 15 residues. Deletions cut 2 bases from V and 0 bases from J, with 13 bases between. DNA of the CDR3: TGCAGTGCTAGAACCGAGGCCCGATTGAACACTGAAGCTTTCTTT. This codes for CSARTEARLNTEAFF.

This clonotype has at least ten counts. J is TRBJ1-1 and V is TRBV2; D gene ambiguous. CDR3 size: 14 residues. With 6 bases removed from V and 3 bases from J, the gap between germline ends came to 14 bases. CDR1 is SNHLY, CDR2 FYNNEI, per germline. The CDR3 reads CASRDDGVYTEAFF. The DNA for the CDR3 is TGTGCCAGCAGGGACGACGGGGTCTACACTGAAGCTTTCTTT.

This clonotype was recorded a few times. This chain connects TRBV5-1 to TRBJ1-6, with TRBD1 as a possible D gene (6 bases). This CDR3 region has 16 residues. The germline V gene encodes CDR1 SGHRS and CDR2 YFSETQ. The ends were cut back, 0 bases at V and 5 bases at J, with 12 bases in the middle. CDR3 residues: CASSLDRVENNSPLHF. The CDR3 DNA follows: TGCGCCAGCAGCTTGGACAGGGTTGAGAATAATTCACCCCTCCACTTT.

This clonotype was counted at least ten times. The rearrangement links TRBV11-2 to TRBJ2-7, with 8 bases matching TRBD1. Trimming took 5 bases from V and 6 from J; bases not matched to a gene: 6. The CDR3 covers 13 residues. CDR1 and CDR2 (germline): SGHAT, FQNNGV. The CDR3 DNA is TGTGCCAGCAGCCCCTTGACAGGGGCCGAGCAGTACTTC. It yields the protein CASSPLTGAEQYF.

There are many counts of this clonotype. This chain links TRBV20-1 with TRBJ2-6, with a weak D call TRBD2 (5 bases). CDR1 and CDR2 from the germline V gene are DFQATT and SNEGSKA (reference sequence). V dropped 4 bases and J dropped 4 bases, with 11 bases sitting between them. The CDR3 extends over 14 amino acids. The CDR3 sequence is CSATSSGGANVLTF. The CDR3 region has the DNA TGCAGTGCTACATCCTCGGGAGGGGCCAACGTCCTGACTTTC.

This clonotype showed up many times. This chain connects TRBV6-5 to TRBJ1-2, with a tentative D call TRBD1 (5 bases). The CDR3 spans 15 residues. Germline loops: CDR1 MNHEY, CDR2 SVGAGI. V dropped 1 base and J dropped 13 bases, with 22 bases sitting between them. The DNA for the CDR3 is TGTGCCAGCAGTTACTTGAGGGGTGGAATTGTGAATGGCACCTTC. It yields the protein CASSYLRGGIVNGTF.